Sequencing of this TCR beta chain was carried out in a study of T cell responses to AZD1222 COVID-19 vaccine. Turning to the study itself: Second-dose timings of about 4 or about 12 weeks were pooled. The study's findings and limits: Donors were largely white British and mainly female; clonal diversity was possibly underestimated. Increased Spike-specific TCR breadth and depth were observed after two AZD1222 doses. Repertoires were sampled only after the peak T cell response.

Clones were read by immunoSEQ multiplex PCR, and TCRdb kept only the in-frame ones, dropping some. Of 80,000 to 100,000 clones in the sample, approximately 90% were seen once. The CDR3 is 14 amino acids. V lost 11 bases, J lost 0 bases, and 16 bases lay in between. Germline V lookup: CDR1 MGHDK, CDR2 SYGVNS. As regards this clone: The antigen is undetermined.

This sequence joins TRBV25-1 and TRBJ1-2; D is ambiguous. This specimen consisted of peripheral blood, obtained on day 0 of AZD1222 vaccination. The receptor's source is an adult in good health. The CDR3 DNA sequence: TGTGCCCTTGTCCTAGCGAAGACTAACTATGGCTACACCTTC. It encodes CALVLAKTNYGYTF.